This is a list of T cell receptor beta chains from one sample in a study of radiotherapy plus CTLA-4 blockade in lung cancer. Only in-frame clones appear in the TCRdb table, and some are missing; sequencing was by immunoSEQ multiplex PCR. The sample lists roughly 98,000 clones, more than 75% occurring once. Sequencing was performed on peripheral blood, taken from a patient treated with radiotherapy plus ipilimumab. Source of these receptors: a human donor with non-small cell lung cancer who had a partial response to radiotherapy plus ipilimumab. Each CDR3 is given with its conserved first and last residue. The order of the fields is clone size, V gene, J gene, D gene, CDR3 DNA, CDR3 protein. The D gene is left open where the match is weak. The size field is filled for only some rows; it gives once, few, many or a size class.

-	TRBV7-3	TRBJ2-7	-	TGTGCCAGCAGCCACTCCGGGGGCGAGCAGTACTTC	CASSHSGGEQYF
-	TRBV5-1	TRBJ2-5	TRBD2	TGCGCCAGTATAGGACTAGACCAAGAGACCCAGTACTTC	CASIGLDQETQYF
-	TRBV28	TRBJ1-6	TRBD1	TGTGCCAGCAGTTCCGGGACAGGGAACAATTCACCCCTCCACTTT	CASSSGTGNNSPLHF
once	TRBV10-1	TRBJ2-3	TRBD2	TGCGCCAGCACTAGCGGGACCGGAGATACGCAGTATTTT	CASTSGTGDTQYF
-	TRBV7-9	TRBJ2-2	TRBD2	TGTGCCAGCAGCTTAACTAGCGTGGTCGGGGAGCTGTTTTTT	CASSLTSVVGELFF
-	TRBV11-2	TRBJ2-1	-	TGTGCCAGCAGCCCCCTCTATGAGCAGTTCTTC	CASSPLYEQFF
-	TRBV7-3	TRBJ2-7	-	TGTGCCAGCAGCGAAGCCCCTAGCACCGCCTACGAGCAGTACTTC	CASSEAPSTAYEQYF
-	TRBV7-6	TRBJ2-3	-	TGTGCCAGCAGCTTATCCTCCGGCACAGATACGCAGTATTTT	CASSLSSGTDTQYF
-	TRBV7-9	TRBJ2-7	TRBD1	TGTGCCAGCAGCTTGCAGGGACAGGGGGCAGAAGAGCAGTACTTC	CASSLQGQGAEEQYF
few	TRBV10-1	TRBJ2-5	-	TGCGCCAGCAGTGAGGACAGATCGACTCAAGAGACCCAGTACTTC	CASSEDRSTQETQYF
once	TRBV11-3	TRBJ2-2	TRBD2	TGTGCCAGCAGCCCACTAGCGACCGGGGAGCTGTTTTTT	CASSPLATGELFF
-	TRBV11-2	TRBJ1-1	-	TGTGCCAGCAGCTTATTTAGCACTGAAGCTTTCTTT	CASSLFSTEAFF
-	TRBV6-6	TRBJ1-2	-	TGTGCCAGCACCATAGGAAGGGAGAGAGGCGGCTACACCTTC	CASTIGRERGGYTF
-	TRBV7-8	TRBJ1-5	-	TGTGCCAGCAGCCAAAGGGGCGGGGATCAGCCCCAGCATTTT	CASSQRGGDQPQHF
-	TRBV29-1	TRBJ1-1	TRBD1	TGCAGCGCTGACAGGGGTTCCACTGAAGCTTTCTTT	CSADRGSTEAFF
-	TRBV18	TRBJ1-1	-	TGTGCCAGCTCACCACCGACTAGAAACACTGAAGCTTTCTTT	CASSPPTRNTEAFF
-	TRBV28	TRBJ2-2	TRBD2	TGTGCCAGCAGTTTCTCCATAGCGGGCCCAAACACCGGGGAGCTGTTTTTT	CASSFSIAGPNTGELFF
-	TRBV5-1	TRBJ2-2	TRBD2	TGCGCCAGCAGCACCGGGACTAGCGGGAGTACATCGGGGGAGCTGTTTTTT	CASSTGTSGSTSGELFF
-	TRBV7-9	TRBJ2-6	TRBD2	TGTGCCAGCAGCCGGCGGGCGGGGGCTGGGGCCAACGTCCTGACTTTC	CASSRRAGAGANVLTF
-	TRBV19	TRBJ2-7	TRBD2	TGTGCCAGCAGCGGGACCCGCTCCTACGAGCAGTACTTC	CASSGTRSYEQYF
few	TRBV5-1	TRBJ2-5	-	TGCGCCAGCAGCTTGGCGGGAGATGTGGAGACCCAGTACTTC	CASSLAGDVETQYF
-	TRBV2	TRBJ1-5	-	TGTGCCAGCGCCCTGACAGTTGATCAGCCCCAGCATTTT	CASALTVDQPQHF
few	TRBV10-1	TRBJ2-2	TRBD2	TGCGCCAGCAGACCCGGACTAGCGGGAGGAAACGGGGAGCTGTTTTTT	CASRPGLAGGNGELFF
-	TRBV7-3	TRBJ2-5	-	TGTGCCAGCAGCTGGCCACCCCAAGAGACCCAGTACTTC	CASSWPPQETQYF
-	TRBV15	TRBJ2-5	-	TGTGCCACCAGCAGACGACTTCAAGAGACCCAATACTTC	CATSRRLQETQYF
-	TRBV5-1	TRBJ2-3	-	TGCGCCAGCAGCTTGGGTGGGGGACTCACAGATACGCAGTATTTT	CASSLGGGLTDTQYF
-	TRBV9	TRBJ2-1	-	TGTGCCAGCAGCGTAGCTACCTACAATGAGCAGTTCTTC	CASSVATYNEQFF